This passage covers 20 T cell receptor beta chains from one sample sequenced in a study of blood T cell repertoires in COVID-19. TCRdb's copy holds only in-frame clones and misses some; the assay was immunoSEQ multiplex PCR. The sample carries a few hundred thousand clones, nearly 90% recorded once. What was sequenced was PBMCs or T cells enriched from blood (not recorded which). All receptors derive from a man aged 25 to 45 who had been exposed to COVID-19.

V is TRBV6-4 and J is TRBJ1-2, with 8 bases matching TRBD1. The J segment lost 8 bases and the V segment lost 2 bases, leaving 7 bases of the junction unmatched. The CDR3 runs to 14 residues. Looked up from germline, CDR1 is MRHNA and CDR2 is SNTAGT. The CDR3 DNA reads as TGTGCCAGCAGTGACACCGGGACAGGTCTGGGCTACACCTTC. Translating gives CASSDTGTGLGYTF.

For the CDR3, the DNA is TGTGCCAGCAGCCTTGGACAGCGCACTGAAGCTTTCTTT. Translated, it gives CASSLGQRTEAFF. The rearrangement joins TRBV7-6 to TRBJ1-1; possibly TRBD1 for D (6 bases). Germline values: CDR1 SGHVS, CDR2 FNYEAQ. V was cut by 5 bases and J by 4 bases, with 11 bases left in between. The CDR3 length is 13 residues.

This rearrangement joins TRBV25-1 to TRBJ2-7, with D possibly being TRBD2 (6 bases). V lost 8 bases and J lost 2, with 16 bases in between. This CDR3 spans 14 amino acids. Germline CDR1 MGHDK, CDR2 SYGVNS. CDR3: CASGLGGSAYEQYF. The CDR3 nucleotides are TGTGCCAGCGGTCTCGGGGGATCCGCCTACGAGCAGTACTTC.

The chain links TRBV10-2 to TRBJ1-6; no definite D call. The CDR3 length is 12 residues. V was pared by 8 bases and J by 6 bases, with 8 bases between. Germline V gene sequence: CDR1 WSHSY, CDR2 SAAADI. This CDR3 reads CASQNPNSPLHF. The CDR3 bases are TGCGCCAGCCAAAATCCTAATTCACCCCTCCACTTT.

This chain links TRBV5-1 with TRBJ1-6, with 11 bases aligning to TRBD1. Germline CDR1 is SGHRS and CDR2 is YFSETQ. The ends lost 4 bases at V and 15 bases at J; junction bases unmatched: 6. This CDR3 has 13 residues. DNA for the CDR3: TGCGCCAGCAGCAACACGGGACAGGGGGTCCTCCACTTT. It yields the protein CASSNTGQGVLHF.

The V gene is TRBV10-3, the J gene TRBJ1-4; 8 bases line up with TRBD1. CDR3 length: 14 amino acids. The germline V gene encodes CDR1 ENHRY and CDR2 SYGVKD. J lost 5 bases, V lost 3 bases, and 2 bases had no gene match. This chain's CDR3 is CAISENRGNEKLFF. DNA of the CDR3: TGTGCCATCAGTGAAAACAGGGGGAATGAAAAACTGTTTTTT.

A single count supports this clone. DNA for the CDR3: TGCGCCAGCAGCTTTCAGGGGGGAACTGAAGCTTTCTTT. As protein: CASSFQGGTEAFF. The chain carries TRBV5-1 and TRBJ1-1, with 7 positions matching TRBD1. The junction had 3 bases not matched to a gene; V was cut back by 2 bases and J by 5 bases. CDR3 length equals 13 residues. Per the germline V gene, CDR1 is SGHRS and CDR2 is YFSETQ.

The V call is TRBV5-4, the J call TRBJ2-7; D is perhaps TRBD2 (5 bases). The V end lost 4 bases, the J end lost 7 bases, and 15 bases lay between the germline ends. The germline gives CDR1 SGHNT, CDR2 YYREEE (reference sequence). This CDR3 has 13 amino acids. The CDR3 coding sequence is TGTGCCAGCAGCCCCCCATCCACGGGGGAGCAGTACTTC. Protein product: CASSPPSTGEQYF.

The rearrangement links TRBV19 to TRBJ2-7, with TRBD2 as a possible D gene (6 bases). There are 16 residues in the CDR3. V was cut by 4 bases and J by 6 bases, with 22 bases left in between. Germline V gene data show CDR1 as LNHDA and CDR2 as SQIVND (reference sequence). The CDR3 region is CASSNPRGGVVSEQYF. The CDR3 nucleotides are TGTGCCAGTAGTAACCCCCGTGGAGGGGTAGTAAGCGAGCAGTACTTC.

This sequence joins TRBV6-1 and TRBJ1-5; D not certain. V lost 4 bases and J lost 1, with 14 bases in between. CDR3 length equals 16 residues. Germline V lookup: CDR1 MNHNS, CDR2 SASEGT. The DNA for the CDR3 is TGTGCCAGCAGTGTTAAAGGGCCGGGAAGCAATCAGCCCCAGCATTTT. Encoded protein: CASSVKGPGSNQPQHF.

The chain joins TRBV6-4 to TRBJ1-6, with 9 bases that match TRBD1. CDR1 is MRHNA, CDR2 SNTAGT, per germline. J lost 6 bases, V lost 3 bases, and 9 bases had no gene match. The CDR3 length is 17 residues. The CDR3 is CASSEGRGDRANSPLHF. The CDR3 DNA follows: TGTGCCAGCAGTGAAGGTCGGGGGGACAGGGCTAATTCACCCCTCCACTTT.

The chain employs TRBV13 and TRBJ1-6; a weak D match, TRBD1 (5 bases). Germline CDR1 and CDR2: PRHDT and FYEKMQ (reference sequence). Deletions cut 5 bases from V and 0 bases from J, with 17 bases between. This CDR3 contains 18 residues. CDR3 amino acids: CASSTKTALSSYNSPLHF. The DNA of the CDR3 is TGTGCCAGCAGCACTAAGACAGCCCTGAGCTCCTATAATTCACCCCTCCACTTT.

This CDR3 reads CASSVPEDSLYGYTF. The CDR3 DNA follows: TGTGCCAGCAGTGTTCCGGAGGACAGCCTCTATGGCTACACCTTC. The rearrangement uses TRBV6-2 or TRBV6-3 and TRBJ1-2, with D perhaps TRBD1 (6 bases). Germline CDR1 is MNHEY and CDR2 is SVGEGT. V was cut by 5 bases and J by 4 bases, with 17 bases left in between. This CDR3 region has 15 residues.

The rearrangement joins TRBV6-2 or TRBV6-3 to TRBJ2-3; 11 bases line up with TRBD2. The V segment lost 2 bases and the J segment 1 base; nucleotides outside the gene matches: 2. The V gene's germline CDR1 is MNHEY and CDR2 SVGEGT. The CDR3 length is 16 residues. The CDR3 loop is CASSYTLAGGTDTQYF. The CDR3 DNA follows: TGTGCCAGCAGTTACACACTAGCGGGGGGCACAGATACGCAGTATTTT.

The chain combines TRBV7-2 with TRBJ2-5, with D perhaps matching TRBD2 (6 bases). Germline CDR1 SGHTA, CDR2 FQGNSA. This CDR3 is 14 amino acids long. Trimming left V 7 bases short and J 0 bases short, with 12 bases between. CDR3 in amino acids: CASTLGTYQETQYF. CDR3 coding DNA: TGTGCCAGCACTCTCGGGACTTACCAAGAGACCCAGTACTTC.

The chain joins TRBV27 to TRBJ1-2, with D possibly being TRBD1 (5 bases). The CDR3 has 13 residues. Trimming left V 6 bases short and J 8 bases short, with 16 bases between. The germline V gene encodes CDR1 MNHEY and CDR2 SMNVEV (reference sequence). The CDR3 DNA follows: TGTGCCAGCAGGACAGCCTCCGTGGGGGGCTACACCTTC. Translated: CASRTASVGGYTF.

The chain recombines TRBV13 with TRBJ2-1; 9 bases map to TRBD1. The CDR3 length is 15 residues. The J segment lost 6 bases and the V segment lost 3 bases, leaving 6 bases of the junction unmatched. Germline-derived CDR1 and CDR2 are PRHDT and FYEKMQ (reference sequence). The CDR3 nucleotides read TGTGCCAGCAGCTTTTTAGGACAGGGGTTCAATGAGCAGTTCTTC. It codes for CASSFLGQGFNEQFF.

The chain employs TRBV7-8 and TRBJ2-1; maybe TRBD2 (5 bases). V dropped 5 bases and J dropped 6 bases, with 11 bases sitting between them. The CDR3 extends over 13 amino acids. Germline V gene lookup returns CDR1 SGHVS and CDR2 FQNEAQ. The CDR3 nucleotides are TGTGCCAGCAGCCCACGGACTGTCAATGAGCAGTTCTTC. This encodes CASSPRTVNEQFF. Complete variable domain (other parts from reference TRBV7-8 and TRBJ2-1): GAGVSQSPRYKVAKRGQDVALRCDPISGHVSLFWYQQALGQGPEFLTYFQNEAQLDKSGLPSDRFFAERPEGSVSTLKIQRTQQEDSAVYLCASSPRTVNEQFFGPGTRLTVL.

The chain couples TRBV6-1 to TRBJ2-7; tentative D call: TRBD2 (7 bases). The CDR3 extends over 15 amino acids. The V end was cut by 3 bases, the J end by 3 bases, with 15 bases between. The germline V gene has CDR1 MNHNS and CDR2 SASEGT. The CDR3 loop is CASSEWGGIVYEQYF. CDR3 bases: TGTGCCAGCAGTGAGTGGGGGGGCATAGTCTACGAGCAGTACTTC.

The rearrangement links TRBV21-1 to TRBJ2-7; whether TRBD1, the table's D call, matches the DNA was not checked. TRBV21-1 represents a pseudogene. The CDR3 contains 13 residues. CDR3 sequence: CATAGGLISEQYF. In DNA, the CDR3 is TGTGCCACCGCAGGGGGCTTGATCTCCGAGCAGTACTTC.